This paragraph reports one T cell receptor (beta chain). Germline values: CDR1 PRHDT, CDR2 FYEKMQ (reference sequence). The CDR3 covers 15 residues. The V segment lost 4 bases and the J segment 2 bases; nucleotides outside the gene matches: 7. This sample is drawn from a study of blood T cell repertoires in COVID-19. At the level of the study: There were acute and convalescent COVID-19 samples, and they came from the United States, Italy and Spain. PBMCs, B-cell-depleted T cells, or T cells were the source of the cDNA or gDNA that made up the material.

The assay was immunoSEQ multiplex PCR, and TCRdb's table has in-frame clones only and misses some. The profile covers 150,000 or so clones, with roughly 87% appearing a single time and over 0.95% taken by the ten largest. The receptor's source is a human donor with acute COVID-19. The donor label of this sample is uncertain. The sample consisted of PBMCs or T cells enriched from blood (not recorded which). The J gene is TRBJ2-5, the V gene TRBV13; 7 nucleotides align to TRBD2. CDR3 nucleotides: TGTGCCAGCAGCTCCCGGACTAGTCCACAAGAGACCCAGTACTTC. It is translated as CASSSRTSPQETQYF.